One sample yielded the 21 T cell receptor beta chains listed below, sequenced in a study of ipilimumab plus nivolumab after autologous stem cell transplantation. Profiled with immunoSEQ multiplex PCR; TCRdb holds only in-frame clones, not every one. The profile shows tens of thousands of clones, nearly 85% of them singletons. Sequences were derived from PBMCs, sampled in a trial of ipilimumab plus nivolumab as post-transplant consolidation. The receptors shown here come from a male donor with diffuse large B-cell lymphoma.

This chain uses TRBV2 with TRBJ2-7; D is perhaps TRBD2 (7 bases). V lost 8 bases and J lost 2, with 16 bases in between. Germline V lookup: CDR1 SNHLY, CDR2 FYNNEI. This CDR3 has 14 amino acids. The CDR3 DNA reads TGTGCCAGCGGGGGGGCCGATTCACCCTACGAGCAGTACTTC. Its protein is CASGGADSPYEQYF.

V usage is TRBV21-1 and J usage is TRBJ1-3. TRBV21-1 is shown as a pseudogene. The CDR3 consists of 15 residues. CDR3 in DNA: TGTGCCAGCAGCAAGGGACTTAACTCTGGAAACACCATATATTTT. Amino acid sequence: CASSKGLNSGNTIYF.

The chain recombines TRBV7-9 with TRBJ1-4; 7 bases are shared with TRBD1. The CDR3 consists of 16 residues. Unmatched junction bases numbered 6, after V lost 5 bases and J lost 0 bases. CDR1 and CDR2 (germline): SEHNR, FQNEAQ (reference sequence). The CDR3 reads CASSLGQAATNEKLFF. CDR3 nucleotides: TGTGCCAGCAGCCTCGGACAGGCTGCAACTAATGAAAAACTGTTTTTT.

The V gene is TRBV10-1, the J gene TRBJ2-3; 9 bases align to TRBD2. The germline V gene encodes CDR1 WNHNN and CDR2 SYGVQD (reference sequence). The CDR3 totals 13 residues. V shed 4 bases, J shed 9 bases, and the junction held 5 bases outside the gene matches. The CDR3 region is CASSGISGGTQYF. The CDR3 DNA follows: TGCGCCAGCAGTGGGATTAGCGGGGGCACGCAGTATTTT.

The CDR3 coding sequence is TGCGCCAGCAAACTGATACAGGGTTCCACTGAAGCTTTCTTT. It codes for CASKLIQGSTEAFF. The V and J genes are TRBV5-1 and TRBJ1-1; maybe TRBD1 (6 bases). The CDR3 has 14 residues. V lost 6 bases to trimming and J lost 4 bases, with 16 bases between them. Germline lookup yields CDR1 SGHRS and CDR2 YFSETQ.

The chain employs TRBV11-2 and TRBJ2-7; possibly TRBD2 for D (6 bases). CDR1 is SGHAT and CDR2 is FQNNGV in the germline V gene. Trimming took off 5 bases at V and 1 base at J, with 15 bases between the two ends. The CDR3 covers 15 residues. The CDR3 reads CASSESGTSSYEQYF. CDR3 sequence (DNA): TGTGCCAGCAGCGAATCCGGGACTTCTTCCTACGAGCAGTACTTC. The full variable domain, completed using reference TRBV11-2 and TRBJ2-7, is EAGVAQSPRYKIIEKRQSVAFWCNPISGHATLYWYQQILGQGPKLLIQFQNNGVVDDSQLPKDRFSAERLKGVDSTLKIQPAKLEDSAVYLCASSESGTSSYEQYFGPGTRLTVT.

This clone was detected once. The chain has TRBV10-1 and TRBJ2-5; 7 nucleotides match TRBD1. The end of the DNA fits TRBJ2-7 better, so the J call may be wrong. The germline V gene encodes CDR1 WNHNN and CDR2 SYGVQD (reference sequence). CDR3 size: 13 residues. The CDR3 DNA sequence: TGCGCCACCACAGGGGAAATCTCCTACGAGCAGTACTTC. It is translated as CATTGEISYEQYF.

The chain recombines TRBV5-1 with TRBJ2-5; no reliable D call. Trimming pared 0 bases from V and 2 bases from J, leaving 5 bases between. The CDR3 has 13 amino acids. Germline CDR1 is SGHRS and CDR2 is YFSETQ. The CDR3, as DNA: TGCGCCAGCAGCTTGGTCCTTCAAGAGACCCAGTACTTC. As protein: CASSLVLQETQYF.

This rearrangement joins TRBV5-1 to TRBJ1-1, with a weak D call TRBD1 (5 bases). V shed 4 bases and J shed 0 bases, with 10 bases lying between them. Per the germline V gene, CDR1 is SGHRS and CDR2 is YFSETQ. The CDR3 loop spans 14 amino acids. The CDR3 reads CASSTGTLNTEAFF. The CDR3 region has the DNA TGCGCCAGCAGCACGGGGACCTTGAACACTGAAGCTTTCTTT.

The V call is TRBV4-1, the J call TRBJ1-2; D remains ambiguous. V was clipped by 0 bases and J by 2 bases, with 7 bases between them. The CDR3 loop spans 14 amino acids. The germline V gene has CDR1 MGHRA and CDR2 YSYEKL. CDR3 in DNA: TGCGCCAGCAGCCAAGACGGCAGGAACTATGGCTACACCTTC. It is translated as CASSQDGRNYGYTF.

The gene calls are TRBV27 and TRBJ1-2, with D possibly matching TRBD1 (5 bases). Germline V CDR1 and CDR2: MNHEY, SMNVEV (reference sequence). V was clipped by 3 bases and J by 5 bases, with 13 bases between them. The CDR3 loop spans 14 amino acids. The CDR3 nucleotides read TGTGCCAGCAGTTTGGGACCCCGGGAGTATGGCTACACCTTC. Amino acid sequence: CASSLGPREYGYTF.

This chain links TRBV7-9 with TRBJ2-5; TRBD2 matches at 11 bases. CDR1 is SEHNR, CDR2 FQNEAQ, per germline (reference sequence). This CDR3 comprises 14 residues. J was trimmed by 5 bases and V by 4 bases; bases with no gene match: 3. The CDR3 region is CASSWRTSGETQYF. CDR3 coding DNA: TGTGCCAGCAGCTGGAGGACTAGCGGGGAGACCCAGTACTTC.

The V call is TRBV28, the J call TRBJ1-1; D might be TRBD1 (6 bases). The germline V gene encodes CDR1 MDHEN and CDR2 SYDVKM. This CDR3 has 14 amino acids. V dropped 3 bases and J dropped 5 bases, with 13 bases sitting between them. This chain's CDR3 is CASSFQGRVTEAFF. Here the CDR3 DNA reads TGTGCCAGCAGTTTTCAGGGGCGCGTGACTGAAGCTTTCTTT.

J is TRBJ2-1 and V is TRBV4-1; D possibly corresponds to TRBD1 (5 bases). The germline V gene encodes CDR1 MGHRA and CDR2 YSYEKL. The CDR3 totals 12 residues. The ends were cut back, 0 bases at V and 13 bases at J, with 10 bases in the middle. The CDR3 reads CASSQDLGLQFF. The CDR3 DNA reads TGCGCCAGCAGCCAAGATCTGGGGCTACAGTTCTTC.

The chain employs TRBV7-2 and TRBJ1-4, with D uncertain. The CDR3 covers 13 residues. Germline values: CDR1 SGHTA, CDR2 FQGNSA. V lost 5 bases and J lost 8, with 12 bases in between. CDR3 nucleotides: TGTGCCAGCAGCCTACAACGGCGGGAAAAACTGTTTTTT. It translates to CASSLQRREKLFF.

This chain connects TRBV5-6 to TRBJ1-2; 8 nucleotides align to TRBD1. Unmatched junction bases numbered 10, after V lost 5 bases and J lost 4 bases. The CDR3 runs 15 residues. The germline gives CDR1 SGHDT, CDR2 YYEEEE. In nucleotides, the CDR3 is TGTGCCAGCAGTCTAAGACCACAGGGGGTCTATGGCTACACCTTC. Its protein is CASSLRPQGVYGYTF.

The chain links TRBV29-1 to TRBJ2-2, with D possibly TRBD1 on 6 matching bases. V was pared by 1 base and J by 0 bases, with 6 bases between. The CDR3 runs 14 residues. Germline CDR1 reads SQVTM; CDR2 reads ANQGSEA. The CDR3 reads CSVEGTANTGELFF. The CDR3 region has the DNA TGCAGCGTTGAAGGGACAGCGAACACCGGGGAGCTGTTTTTT.

The chain links TRBV5-6 to TRBJ1-2; a possible D gene is TRBD1 (6 bases). V was cut by 4 bases and J by 8 bases, with 12 bases left in between. The CDR3 extends over 12 amino acids. In germline, CDR1 is SGHDT, CDR2 YYEEEE. In nucleotides, the CDR3 is TGTGCCAGCAGCACCAACAGGGTAGGCTACACCTTC. This codes for CASSTNRVGYTF.

The chain joins TRBV10-3 to TRBJ1-4, with TRBD1 identical over 7 bases. This CDR3 region has 14 residues. J was trimmed by 4 bases and V by 5 bases; bases with no gene match: 4. Looked up from germline, CDR1 is ENHRY and CDR2 is SYGVKD. The chain's CDR3 is CAISSGGSNEKLFF. CDR3 sequence (DNA): TGTGCCATCAGTTCAGGGGGGAGTAATGAAAAACTGTTTTTT.

The chain links TRBV20-1 to TRBJ2-5; possible D gene TRBD1, 6 bases. CDR1 DFQATT and CDR2 SNEGSKA come from the germline V gene (reference sequence). Trimming removed 7 bases from V and 2 bases from J, with 8 bases in between. The CDR3 consists of 11 residues. CDR3 sequence (DNA): TGCAGTGGACAGGTACAAGAGACCCAGTACTTC. As protein: CSGQVQETQYF.

This clone was found once. The chain is built from TRBV7-8 and TRBJ2-1; 7 bases are a match to TRBD2. The CDR3 is 16 amino acids. Germline V gene data show CDR1 as SGHVS and CDR2 as FQNEAQ. V lost 8 bases to trimming and J lost 3 bases; unmatched junction nucleotides: 13. The CDR3 DNA sequence: TGTGCCAGCGTAGAGGGTCACCAGCGGGGCTACAATGAGCAGTTCTTC. Protein sequence: CASVEGHQRGYNEQFF.